One sample yielded the 20 T cell receptor beta chains listed below, sequenced in a study of blood T cells in healthy people across ages. Through a sample-barcoded 5' primer and a J-beta primer mix, a second PCR was run for roughly 7 to 11 cycles. TCRdb reprocessed the 5' RACE reads with MiXCR, giving one entry per CDR3 protein. The sample holds about 1.6 million distinct CDR3 sequences; about 32% are singletons and the top ten take around 11%. Sequencing was performed on blood. The receptor set was obtained from a woman aged 30 to 39 in good health.

This clonotype was recorded many times. The V gene is TRBV5-1, the J gene TRBJ1-1; TRBD1 is a possible D gene (6 bases). The V end was cut by 0 bases, the J end by 5 bases, with 11 bases between. The CDR3 covers 14 residues. Germline V lookup: CDR1 SGHRS, CDR2 YFSETQ. The CDR3 is CASSLVGAETEAFF. Here the CDR3 DNA reads TGCGCCAGCAGCTTGGTGGGGGCAGAGACTGAAGCTTTCTTT.

On this clonotype: This may be a read error: a much more frequent sequence differs by one nucleotide. The genes are TRBV12-3 or TRBV12-4 and TRBJ2-1, with 10 positions matching TRBD1. V trimming: 7 bases; J trimming: 10 bases; junction bases outside the gene matches: 10. The CDR3 is 14 residues long. The CDR3 here is CASTTGQGSREQFF. For the CDR3, the DNA is TGTGCCAGCACCACGGGACAGGGGTCTAGGGAGCAGTTCTTC.

This clonotype was found a few times. The chain uses TRBV2 and TRBJ2-3, with D possibly TRBD2 on 6 matching bases. This CDR3 has 13 residues. Between the trimmed V and J ends, which lost 8 bases and 5 bases, there was a span of 14 bases. Germline CDR1 is SNHLY and CDR2 is FYNNEI. The CDR3 DNA sequence: TGTGCCAGCCTCGGGAGCGTAGGAGATACGCAGTATTTT. As protein: CASLGSVGDTQYF.

The rearrangement links TRBV4-1 to TRBJ2-3, with D unresolved. This CDR3 contains 10 residues. Trimming cost V 3 bases and J 9 bases, with 4 bases left between them. CDR1 and CDR2 (germline): MGHRA, YSYEKL. CDR3 region: CASSQGTQYF. The DNA for the CDR3 is TGCGCCAGCAGCCAGGGCACGCAGTATTTT.

The CDR3 coding sequence is TGTGCCAGCAGCCCTGGACTAGCGGGGGAACTCTACGAGCAGTACTTC. This translates into CASSPGLAGELYEQYF. The chain employs TRBV7-9 and TRBJ2-5; 13 nucleotides align to TRBD2. The DNA end is a closer match to TRBJ2-7, so the J assignment may be wrong. The CDR3 sequence is 16 residues long. Germline V gives CDR1 SEHNR, CDR2 FQNEAQ (reference sequence).

This chain uses TRBV29-1 with TRBJ1-1; D remains unclear. The V end was cut by 0 bases, the J end by 0 bases, with 5 bases between. The CDR3 is 13 residues long. CDR1 is SQVTM and CDR2 is ANQGSEA in the germline V gene. The CDR3 spells CSVEEVMNTEAFF. The CDR3 DNA is TGCAGCGTTGAAGAGGTAATGAACACTGAAGCTTTCTTT.

This chain connects TRBV24-1 to TRBJ1-2; 8 bases fit TRBD1. V gave up 10 bases and J gave up 0 bases; unmatched junction bases: 3. This CDR3 region has 13 residues. Per germline, CDR1 KGHDR and CDR2 SFDVKD. This CDR3 reads CATSGQANYGYTF. For the CDR3, the DNA is TGTGCCACTTCGGGACAGGCTAACTATGGCTACACCTTC.

CDR3 nucleotides: TGTGCCACTACAGACGCGAACACCGGGGAGCTGTTTTTT. It codes for CATTDANTGELFF. This rearrangement joins TRBV19 to TRBJ2-2; D not resolved. The V end was cut by 10 bases, the J end by 0 bases, with 9 bases between. The CDR3 has 13 residues. Germline V gene data show CDR1 as LNHDA and CDR2 as SQIVND (reference sequence).

This clonotype was recorded once. The chain joins TRBV20-1 to TRBJ1-2; the D is unclear. The germline CDR1 and CDR2 sequences are DFQATT and SNEGSKA (reference sequence). V lost 0 bases to trimming and J lost 4 bases, with 12 bases between them. This CDR3 spans 14 amino acids. The CDR3 spells CSARDEQTCYGYTF. CDR3 bases: TGCAGTGCTAGAGATGAACAGACCTGCTATGGCTACACCTTC.

The chain combines TRBV2 with TRBJ2-5; 11 nucleotides line up with TRBD2. The trim removed 6 bases at V and 5 bases at J, leaving 8 bases unmatched. Germline loops: CDR1 SNHLY, CDR2 FYNNEI. This CDR3 region has 15 residues. The CDR3 here is CASRAQLAGVETQYF. CDR3 nucleotides: TGTGCCAGCAGGGCCCAACTAGCGGGAGTGGAGACCCAGTACTTC.

Comments on this clonotype: Compared with germline, one end of the junction differs, possibly owing to a read error. The rearrangement uses TRBV4-1 and TRBJ2-2, with 10 bases that match TRBD2. This CDR3 is built from 17 residues. Per germline, CDR1 MGHRA and CDR2 YSYEKL. The CDR3 here is CASSQPGLAMITGELFF. The CDR3 bases are TGCGCCAGCAGCCAGCCGGGACTAGCGATGATTACCGGTGAGCTGTTTTTT.

This chain connects TRBV9 to TRBJ2-7; TRBD1 might be the D (6 bases). This CDR3 has 14 amino acids. V lost 6 bases to trimming and J lost 1 base, with 14 bases between them. Per germline, CDR1 SGDLS and CDR2 YYNGEE. This CDR3 is CASTPSGDSYEQYF. CDR3 nucleotide sequence: TGTGCCAGCACCCCATCAGGGGATTCCTACGAGCAGTACTTC.

This rearrangement joins TRBV5-1 to TRBJ2-3; D is unclear. V lost 4 bases to trimming and J lost 4 bases, with 16 bases between them. Germline V CDR1 and CDR2: SGHRS, YFSETQ. There are 15 residues in the CDR3. The CDR3 DNA reads TGCGCCAGCAGCCTGGCGTGGCAGGCCGCAGATACGCAGTATTTT. Translation gives CASSLAWQAADTQYF.

The chain couples TRBV12-3 or TRBV12-4 to TRBJ1-3, with a tentative D call TRBD1 (6 bases). CDR3 length equals 14 residues. Trimming took 1 base from V and 7 from J, leaving 11 bases between them. CDR3 in amino acids: CASSLGPGVNTIYF. The CDR3 bases are TGTGCCAGCAGTTTAGGACCAGGGGTGAACACCATATATTTT.

This clonotype was counted a few times. The V call is TRBV12-3 or TRBV12-4, the J call TRBJ1-5; D ambiguous. The germline V and J ends were trimmed by 1 base and 0 bases, with 7 bases remaining between them. The CDR3 contains 15 residues. This CDR3 is CASSLVGFSNQPQHF. CDR3 DNA sequence: TGTGCCAGCAGTTTAGTGGGGTTTAGCAATCAGCCCCAGCATTTT.

This clonotype was detected a few times. This chain uses TRBV5-1 with TRBJ2-7; 7 nucleotides align to TRBD1. With V trimmed by 4 bases and J by 0 bases, 10 bases remained unmatched. Per the germline V gene, CDR1 is SGHRS and CDR2 is YFSETQ. The CDR3 spans 16 residues. The CDR3 DNA reads as TGCGCCAGCAGCCTCCCCTCCGGGACAGCCTCCTACGAGCAGTACTTC. Its translation: CASSLPSGTASYEQYF.

This clonotype was seen a handful of times. The chain joins TRBV20-1 to TRBJ1-2; D remains unclear. The CDR3 length is 13 residues. In germline, CDR1 is DFQATT, CDR2 SNEGSKA (reference sequence). The V and J ends lost 5 bases and 1 base respectively, with 11 bases between them. The DNA for the CDR3 is TGCAGTGCTCAAGTGACTCTTAACTATGGCTACACCTTC. Protein sequence: CSAQVTLNYGYTF.

In its sample, this clonotype was seen a few times. The rearrangement joins TRBV10-3 to TRBJ2-5; possible D gene TRBD1, 6 bases. The CDR3 is made up of 15 amino acids. The germline gives CDR1 ENHRY, CDR2 SYGVKD. V shed 5 bases and J shed 4 bases, with 17 bases lying between them. The DNA of the CDR3 is TGTGCCATCAGTCCGACACAGGGTTCAGGAGAGACCCAGTACTTC. This gives the protein CAISPTQGSGETQYF.

The sample holds one count of this clonotype. This chain uses TRBV20-1 with TRBJ1-1; D possibly corresponds to TRBD1 (5 bases). CDR3 length: 14 amino acids. Germline V gene sequence: CDR1 DFQATT, CDR2 SNEGSKA (reference sequence). The germline V and J ends were trimmed by 5 bases and 5 bases, with 18 bases remaining between them. CDR3 nucleotide sequence: TGCAGTGCTGGAATGGGACGGAGAGGGACTGAAGCTTTCTTT. Encoded protein: CSAGMGRRGTEAFF.

On this clonotype itself: A much larger clone lies a single base off, so this may be a read error. The rearrangement links TRBV20-1 to TRBJ2-5, with TRBD2 identical over 8 bases. The CDR3 totals 14 residues. The V gene end was trimmed by 1 base and the J gene end by 7 bases; junction bases not matched to a gene: 8. Germline CDR1 and CDR2: DFQATT and SNEGSKA (reference sequence). This CDR3 reads CSARVSGNVMTQYF. The CDR3 nucleotides read TGCAGTGCTAGAGTTAGCGGGAACGTTATGACCCAGTACTTC.